The 9 T cell receptor beta chains below all came from one sample that was sequenced in a study of CD8 T cells in ankylosing spondylitis. TCRdb analysed the 5' RACE reads with MiXCR anew, one entry per CDR3 protein. The repertoire includes over 200,000 distinct CDR3 sequences, about 17% of them detected once, and roughly 42% sits in the top ten. These receptors' targets are unknown. Notes on the study in general: A motif of 7 or 8 highly homologous TCR beta variants was seen as apparently characteristic of ankylosing spondylitis blood.

The sequencing input was blood, either unsorted or a sorted T cell fraction (not recorded which). These TCRs come from a male donor with ankylosing spondylitis.

This clonotype was seen only a few times. CDR3: CASSLDPGGQGYGYTF. The DNA of the CDR3 is TGTGCCAGCAGCTTAGATCCCGGCGGGCAGGGCTATGGCTACACCTTC. The chain employs TRBV11-2 and TRBJ1-2, with D maybe TRBD1 (5 bases). The CDR3 has 16 amino acids. CDR1 and CDR2 from the germline V gene are SGHAT and FQNNGV. Trimming cost V 0 bases and J 4 bases, with 15 bases left between them.

This chain links TRBV12-3 or TRBV12-4 with TRBJ2-3; 8 bases align to TRBD2. The CDR3 totals 14 residues. Germline trimming cut 6 bases from V and 6 bases from J; bases unmatched to any gene: 8. The CDR3 nucleotides are TGTGCCAGCAGCTACCTAGCGGGCGGGGATACGCAGTATTTT. As protein: CASSYLAGGDTQYF.

The V gene is TRBV6-1, the J gene TRBJ2-1, with 7 bases matching TRBD2. Germline-derived CDR1 and CDR2 are MNHNS and SASEGT. V lost 6 bases, J lost 1 base, and 9 bases stayed unmatched. The CDR3 spans 16 residues. The chain's CDR3 is CASSTWTSRSYNEQFF. The CDR3 DNA follows: TGTGCCAGCAGCACCTGGACTAGTCGTTCCTACAATGAGCAGTTCTTC.

This clonotype was found many times. This rearrangement joins TRBV6-1 to TRBJ2-1, with 12 bases that match TRBD2. Germline lookup yields CDR1 MNHNS and CDR2 SASEGT. This CDR3 comprises 15 residues. V was pared by 4 bases and J by 2 bases, with 0 bases of the junction left unmatched. The CDR3 DNA reads TGTGCCAGCAGTGGACTAGCGGGGGCCTACAATGAGCAGTTCTTC. Translation: CASSGLAGAYNEQFF.

This clonotype showed up many times. The genes are TRBV12-3 or TRBV12-4 and TRBJ1-2; D remains ambiguous. V shed 6 bases and J shed 1 base, with 9 bases lying between them. The CDR3 runs 13 residues. The CDR3 sequence: CASSQSINYGYTF. The CDR3 region has the DNA TGTGCCAGCAGCCAAAGCATTAACTATGGCTACACCTTC.

This clonotype was detected only a few times. The rearrangement links TRBV4-1 to TRBJ1-4; D is undetermined. Between the trimmed V and J ends, which lost 0 bases and 6 bases, there was a span of 8 bases. CDR3 length equals 14 residues. Germline V gene data show CDR1 as MGHRA and CDR2 as YSYEKL. CDR3 sequence (DNA): TGCGCCAGCAGCCAAGATCTAGGAGATGAAAAACTGTTTTTT. It is translated as CASSQDLGDEKLFF.

The chain links TRBV4-3 to TRBJ2-4; no clear D. V was cut by 4 bases and J by 0 bases, with 7 bases left in between. The germline CDR1 and CDR2 sequences are LGHNA and YSLEER. CDR3 length: 14 amino acids. In DNA, the CDR3 is TGCGCCAGCAGCCCGGGTGTAGCCAAAAACATTCAGTACTTC. This encodes CASSPGVAKNIQYF.

The chain recombines TRBV12-3 or TRBV12-4 with TRBJ2-1; possibly TRBD1 for D (6 bases). V shed 6 bases and J shed 1 base, with 16 bases lying between them. The CDR3 has 16 amino acids. CDR3 in amino acids: CASSPTGLRSYNEQFF. DNA of the CDR3: TGTGCCAGCAGCCCCACAGGGTTAAGGTCCTACAATGAGCAGTTCTTC.

This clonotype was counted at least ten times. The chain has TRBV29-1 and TRBJ2-7; TRBD1 is a possible D gene (6 bases). Germline CDR1 and CDR2: SQVTM and ANQGSEA. CDR3 length: 14 residues. V lost 3 bases and J lost 2, with 14 bases in between. DNA of the CDR3: TGCAGCGTTGATGACAGGACATCTCCCTACGAGCAGTACTTC. Translating gives CSVDDRTSPYEQYF.